A single sample is the source of the 25 T cell receptor beta chains below, sequenced in a study of T-cell reconstitution after alpha-beta-depleted transplantation in children. Preparation of the TCRbeta library was carried out with unique molecular identifiers. Via MiXCR, TCRdb re-called the PCR reads, giving one row per CDR3 protein. The sample contains 450,000 to 500,000 distinct CDR3 sequences, under 15% of which appear only once. The sequencing here drew on PBMCs from the stem cell graft donor, taken from the stem cell graft. These receptors all stem from a human donor who donated a stem cell graft to a child with combined immunodeficiency.

V and J are TRBV6-1 and TRBJ2-1; tentatively, D is TRBD1 (5 bases). Per the germline V gene, CDR1 is MNHNS and CDR2 is SASEGT. Trimming pared 5 bases from V and 5 bases from J, leaving 19 bases between. The CDR3 covers 16 residues. CDR3 DNA: TGTGCCAGCAGTCAGGGTGCCCTCTCAGGTAACAATGAGCAGTTCTTC. Protein sequence: CASSQGALSGNNEQFF.

In this sample, this clonotype turned up many times. The chain links TRBV9 to TRBJ2-5, with TRBD2 as a possible D gene (6 bases). Trimming shortened V by 0 bases and J by 4 bases, and 13 bases separated the two germline ends. Germline CDR1 is SGDLS and CDR2 is YYNGEE. This CDR3 comprises 15 residues. Here the CDR3 reads CASSVGVEGTETQYF. The CDR3 DNA reads as TGTGCCAGCAGCGTAGGGGTGGAGGGGACAGAGACCCAGTACTTC.

There are many counts of this clonotype. This rearrangement joins TRBV5-5 to TRBJ2-2; 7 bases are a match to TRBD1. This CDR3 comprises 17 residues. CDR1 is SGHKS and CDR2 is YYEKEE in the germline V gene (reference sequence). Trimming cost V 2 bases and J 1 base; bases outside gene matches: 8. The CDR3 reads CASSLTPGGWNTGELFF. For the CDR3, the DNA is TGTGCCAGCAGCTTAACTCCAGGGGGATGGAACACCGGGGAGCTGTTTTTT.

CDR3 protein: CARTDRQGTITDTQYF. The DNA for the CDR3 is TGTGCCAGGACAGACCGACAGGGGACGATAACAGATACGCAGTATTTT. The gene calls are TRBV2 and TRBJ2-3, with TRBD1 matching over 8 bases. Germline V gene lookup returns CDR1 SNHLY and CDR2 FYNNEI. The CDR3 totals 16 residues. Trimming took 9 bases from V and 3 from J; bases not matched to a gene: 14.

This clonotype has a handful of counts. The chain carries TRBV2 and TRBJ2-5, with D unclear. The ends were cut back, 0 bases at V and 3 bases at J, with 20 bases in the middle. CDR1 SNHLY and CDR2 FYNNEI come from the germline V gene. This CDR3 has 18 residues. The CDR3 region is CASSEATPSVQVEETQYF. CDR3 DNA sequence: TGTGCCAGCAGTGAAGCGACCCCTAGTGTCCAGGTAGAAGAGACCCAGTACTTC. Complete variable domain (other parts from reference TRBV2 and TRBJ2-5): EPEVTQTPSHQVTQMGQEVILRCVPISNHLYFYWYRQILGQKVEFLVSFYNNEISEKSEIFDDQFSVERPDGSNFTLKIRSTKLEDSAMYFCASSEATPSVQVEETQYFGPGTRLLVL.

This clonotype was counted ten times or more. The V and J genes are TRBV29-1 and TRBJ2-7; 11 nucleotides line up with TRBD2. With 6 bases clipped from V and 4 bases from J, the junction kept 5 bases outside the gene matches. From germline, CDR1 is SQVTM and CDR2 ANQGSEA. The CDR3 has 13 residues. The CDR3 DNA sequence: TGCAGCGTGCGGGGACTAGCGGTTTACGAGCAGTACTTC. The encoded protein is CSVRGLAVYEQYF.

This clonotype was observed a few times. The rearrangement uses TRBV20-1 and TRBJ2-7; 9 bases match TRBD1. The CDR3 is 12 amino acids. Per the germline V gene, CDR1 is DFQATT and CDR2 is SNEGSKA (reference sequence). Trimming took 5 bases from V and 6 from J; bases not matched to a gene: 5. The CDR3: CSAGGDRVEQYF. The CDR3 nucleotides are TGCAGTGCTGGGGGGGACAGGGTCGAGCAGTACTTC.

This clonotype has more than one count but fewer than ten. The chain links TRBV14 to TRBJ2-3; D is undetermined. V was clipped by 1 base and J by 0 bases, with 8 bases between them. This CDR3 region has 15 residues. In germline, CDR1 is SGHDN, CDR2 FVKESK. The CDR3 DNA sequence: TGTGCCAGCAGCCAAGTGTGGATCAGCACAGATACGCAGTATTTT. This codes for CASSQVWISTDTQYF.

The rearrangement joins TRBV12-3 or TRBV12-4 to TRBJ2-7; weak D call: TRBD2 (6 bases). Trimming left V 5 bases short and J 5 bases short, with 25 bases between. The CDR3 runs 17 residues. In nucleotides, the CDR3 is TGTGCCAGCAGTAACCCCTCCGGGGCTCGGGAGCTCCACGAGCAGTACTTC. The encoded protein is CASSNPSGARELHEQYF.

The chain is built from TRBV29-1 and TRBJ2-1, with 11 nucleotides matching TRBD2. Per germline, CDR1 SQVTM and CDR2 ANQGSEA. The CDR3 runs 17 residues. The trim removed 0 bases at V and 3 bases at J, leaving 7 bases unmatched. Here the CDR3 DNA reads TGCAGCGTTGAAGAGGTTAGCGGGAGGGCCATCTACAATGAGCAGTTCTTC. Its protein is CSVEEVSGRAIYNEQFF.

The chain links TRBV30 to TRBJ2-2; 8 bases fit TRBD2. The V gene end was trimmed by 2 bases and the J gene end by 5 bases; junction bases not matched to a gene: 1. Germline CDR1 is GTSNPN and CDR2 is SVGIG (reference sequence). The CDR3 extends over 13 amino acids. The CDR3 DNA reads as TGTGCCTGGAGTATAGCGGGGACCGGGGAGCTGTTTTTT. Encoded protein: CAWSIAGTGELFF.

This clonotype was seen a few times. The chain employs TRBV29-1 and TRBJ2-6; D uncertain. Trimming shortened V by 5 bases and J by 0 bases, and 8 bases separated the two germline ends. The CDR3 is made up of 14 amino acids. CDR1 and CDR2 (germline): SQVTM, ANQGSEA. The CDR3 loop is CSVIVGSGANVLTF. The CDR3 DNA reads TGCAGCGTTATAGTGGGCTCTGGGGCCAACGTCCTGACTTTC.

This sequence joins TRBV12-3 or TRBV12-4 and TRBJ2-3; 7 nucleotides agree with TRBD2. J gave up 1 base and V 2 bases, and 3 bases lay outside the gene matches. The CDR3 has 15 residues. The CDR3 bases are TGTGCCAGCAGTTTACTAGCGGCGCGCACAGATACGCAGTATTTT. As protein: CASSLLAARTDTQYF.

This clonotype was counted between two and nine times. The rearrangement uses TRBV15 and TRBJ1-1; unclear D gene. The CDR3 length is 13 residues. Deletions cut 0 bases from V and 1 base from J, with 3 bases between. Germline CDR1 and CDR2: LNHNV and YYDKDF (reference sequence). The CDR3 coding sequence is TGTGCCACCAGCAGAGAGTGGAACACTGAAGCTTTCTTT. The encoded protein is CATSREWNTEAFF.

CDR3 coding DNA: TGTGCCAGCAGCTTAGCACGGGGGGCGCAGCCTAAAAGCAATCAGCCCCAGCATTTT. Its translation is CASSLARGAQPKSNQPQHF. The V gene is TRBV7-2, the J gene TRBJ1-5, with D perhaps TRBD1 (6 bases). This CDR3 has 19 residues. V gave up 0 bases and J gave up 1 base, with 19 bases separating them. Germline assignment: CDR1 SGHTA and CDR2 FQGNSA.

This clonotype occurred a few times. The CDR3 region is CASSRTGLDTDTQYF. DNA for the CDR3: TGTGCCAGCTCACGAACTGGACTGGACACAGATACGCAGTATTTT. The chain combines TRBV18 with TRBJ2-3; D may be TRBD2 (5 bases). V was trimmed by 4 bases and J by 2 bases, leaving 13 bases between them. Germline-derived CDR1 and CDR2 are KGHSH and LQKENI. CDR3 length: 15 residues.

There are a few counts of this clonotype. The V and J genes are TRBV27 and TRBJ1-1; D remains ambiguous. In germline, CDR1 is MNHEY, CDR2 SMNVEV (reference sequence). V lost 0 bases to trimming and J lost 1 base, with 6 bases between them. The CDR3 runs to 14 residues. The CDR3 is CASSLSGENTEAFF. Written as DNA, the CDR3 is TGTGCCAGCAGTTTATCCGGGGAGAACACTGAAGCTTTCTTT.

This clonotype has ten or more counts. The chain carries TRBV12-3 or TRBV12-4 and TRBJ2-1, with D possibly called TRBD1 or TRBD2 (5 bases each). CDR3 length: 13 residues. V was pared by 7 bases and J by 7 bases, with 14 bases between. Here the CDR3 reads CASTAVGGNEQFF. As DNA, the CDR3 is TGTGCCAGCACCGCCGTTGGGGGAAATGAGCAGTTCTTC.

Only a few counts were recorded for this clonotype. The J gene is TRBJ2-2, the V gene TRBV10-3; 11 nucleotides align to TRBD1. Germline V gene sequence: CDR1 ENHRY, CDR2 SYGVKD. The CDR3 has 17 amino acids. Unmatched junction bases numbered 6, after V lost 4 bases and J lost 2 bases. CDR3 protein: CAISGMGQGENTGELFF. The CDR3, as DNA: TGTGCCATCAGTGGAATGGGACAGGGGGAAAACACCGGGGAGCTGTTTTTT.

This clonotype has ten or more counts. This chain joins TRBV25-1 and TRBJ1-3; D remains unclear. Trimming removed 1 base at V and 5 bases at J, with 9 bases between. The CDR3 runs to 14 residues. The germline CDR1 and CDR2 sequences are MGHDK and SYGVNS. The CDR3, as DNA: TGTGCCAGCAGTGAATTACTGGGCCGAAACACCATATATTTT. Encoded protein: CASSELLGRNTIYF.

This clonotype was seen many times. V gene TRBV11-1 combines with J gene TRBJ1-1, with TRBD1 identical over 7 bases. CDR3 length: 15 residues. Trimming took 0 bases from V and 0 from J; bases not matched to a gene: 1. Germline V CDR1 and CDR2: SGHAT, FQDESV (reference sequence). The CDR3 loop is CASSLAGQMNTEAFF. CDR3 in DNA: TGTGCCAGCAGCTTAGCGGGACAGATGAACACTGAAGCTTTCTTT. Full variable domain (outside the CDR3, taken from reference TRBV11-1 and TRBJ1-1): EAEVAQSPRYKITEKSQAVAFWCDPISGHATLYWYRQILGQGPELLVQFQDESVVDDSQLPKDRFSAERLKGVDSTLKIQPAELGDSAMYLCASSLAGQMNTEAFFGQGTRLTVV.

This clonotype occurred a few times. V and J are TRBV18 and TRBJ2-3, with 7 positions matching TRBD1. The germline CDR1 and CDR2 sequences are KGHSH and LQKENI. The V gene end was trimmed by 3 bases and the J gene end by 6 bases; junction bases not matched to a gene: 15. This CDR3 has 17 residues. CDR3 sequence reads: CASSPLTGSALRDTQYF. CDR3 sequence (DNA): TGTGCCAGCTCACCCCTGACAGGGAGTGCCTTAAGGGATACGCAGTATTTT.

This clonotype showed up many times. This chain uses TRBV7-2 with TRBJ2-1, with TRBD2 matching 10 bases. This CDR3 region has 15 residues. Per germline, CDR1 SGHTA and CDR2 FQGNSA. V shed 0 bases and J 5 bases; nucleotides not matched to a gene: 1. CDR3 loop: CASSLALAGHNEQFF. The CDR3 bases are TGTGCCAGCAGCTTAGCACTAGCGGGGCACAATGAGCAGTTCTTC. Looking up the rest from reference TRBV7-2 and TRBJ2-1 gives the full variable domain: GAGVSQSPSNKVTEKGKDVELRCDPISGHTALYWYRQSLGQGLEFLIYFQGNSAPDKSGLPSDRFSAERTGGSVSTLTIQRTQQEDSAVYLCASSLALAGHNEQFFGPGTRLTVL.

This clonotype was seen only a few times. V is TRBV20-1 and J is TRBJ2-7; D remains ambiguous. Trimming shortened V by 1 base and J by 0 bases, and 16 bases separated the two germline ends. The germline CDR1 and CDR2 sequences are DFQATT and SNEGSKA (reference sequence). The CDR3 loop spans 16 amino acids. The CDR3 nucleotides are TGCAGTGCTAGAGGTAATTTTATCGGCCGCTCCTACGAGCAGTACTTC. This sequence encodes CSARGNFIGRSYEQYF.

There are a few counts of this clonotype. The chain carries TRBV7-9 and TRBJ1-1; no reliable D call. V lost 4 bases and J lost 7, with 10 bases in between. The CDR3 is 12 amino acids. Per germline, CDR1 SEHNR and CDR2 FQNEAQ (reference sequence). CDR3 nucleotides: TGTGCCAGCAGCTCCCTTCGGGATGAAGCTTTCTTT. Translating gives CASSSLRDEAFF.